The 21 T cell receptor beta chains below come from one sample, sequenced in a study of CD8+ T cells in alopecia areata. Extraction and reverse transcription of RNA yielded cDNA as the sequencing template. Some clones are missing from TCRdb's copy, which holds only in-frame ones; the method was immunoSEQ multiplex PCR. The data hold 65,000 to 100,000 clones, with roughly 50% observed a single time. Sequenced: NKG2D-high CD8+ T cells sorted from blood. The receptors were sampled from a human donor with alopecia areata.

The chain is built from TRBV4-1 and TRBJ1-1, with TRBD1 matching 7 bases. This CDR3 contains 12 residues. With 5 bases clipped from V and 8 bases from J, the junction kept 5 bases outside the gene matches. Germline V gene data show CDR1 as MGHRA and CDR2 as YSYEKL. This chain's CDR3 is CASSTTTGEAFF. In DNA, the CDR3 is TGCGCCAGCAGCACTACGACAGGGGAAGCTTTCTTT.

This clone was found a few times. The chain carries TRBV18 and TRBJ1-1; D is undetermined. This CDR3 has 19 amino acids. Trimming stripped 3 bases from V and 4 bases from J, with 27 bases between. The germline V gene has CDR1 KGHSH and CDR2 LQKENI. The CDR3 coding sequence is TGTGCCAGCTCACCTCTCCACCGGAACAAAGGGAGATGGGTCACTGAAGCTTTCTTT. Translating it yields CASSPLHRNKGRWVTEAFF.

V gene TRBV7-9 combines with J gene TRBJ1-1; D might be TRBD1 (6 bases). Germline CDR1 and CDR2: SEHNR and FQNEAQ (reference sequence). The CDR3 spans 15 residues. V was cut by 2 bases and J by 3 bases, with 13 bases left in between. Written as DNA, the CDR3 is TGTGCCAGCAGCTTATCTCAGGGGTCGGACACTGAAGCTTTCTTT. It specifies CASSLSQGSDTEAFF.

The rearrangement uses TRBV27 and TRBJ2-5; no reliable D call. Trimming removed 4 bases at V and 3 bases at J, with 9 bases between. The CDR3 has 13 residues. Germline assignment: CDR1 MNHEY and CDR2 SMNVEV (reference sequence). CDR3 region: CASSSVLEETQYF. In nucleotides, the CDR3 is TGTGCCAGCAGTTCCGTGCTTGAAGAGACCCAGTACTTC.

This clone came up a few times. The chain uses TRBV27 and TRBJ2-5; D gene uncertain. The better agreement between TRBJ2-7 and the DNA end casts doubt on the J call. Germline assignment: CDR1 MNHEY and CDR2 SMNVEV (reference sequence). The CDR3 length is 11 residues. CDR3 bases: TGTGCCAGCAGTTCCGAATCCGAGCAGTACTTC. It translates to CASSSESEQYF.

The rearrangement joins TRBV4-1 to TRBJ2-7, with a tentative D call TRBD2 (6 bases). The CDR3 extends over 15 amino acids. The V gene lost 4 bases and the J gene lost 0 bases, with 13 bases spanning the gap. Germline V gives CDR1 MGHRA, CDR2 YSYEKL. CDR3 amino acids: CASSPSGQSSYEQYF. The DNA of the CDR3 is TGCGCCAGCAGCCCCAGCGGGCAGTCCTCCTACGAGCAGTACTTC.

V gene TRBV11-2 combines with J gene TRBJ2-1; D not resolved. CDR1 is SGHAT and CDR2 is FQNNGV in the germline V gene. V was cut by 5 bases and J by 6 bases, with 11 bases left in between. The CDR3 sequence is 13 residues long. The CDR3 protein is CASSDGRINEQFF. The CDR3 DNA reads as TGTGCCAGCAGCGATGGCAGAATCAATGAGCAGTTCTTC. Full variable domain (missing parts from reference TRBV11-2 and TRBJ2-1): EAGVAQSPRYKIIEKRQSVAFWCNPISGHATLYWYQQILGQGPKLLIQFQNNGVVDDSQLPKDRFSAERLKGVDSTLKIQPAKLEDSAVYLCASSDGRINEQFFGPGTRLTVL.

The CDR3 reads CASSSGGLDTQYF. DNA for the CDR3: TGTGCCAGCAGCTCAGGGGGATTGGATACGCAGTATTTT. V is TRBV27 and J is TRBJ2-3, with TRBD1 matching 7 bases. With V trimmed by 6 bases and J by 6 bases, 6 bases remained unmatched. Germline V gives CDR1 MNHEY, CDR2 SMNVEV (reference sequence). This CDR3 has 13 residues.

In this sample, this clone turned up a few times. The gene calls are TRBV5-1 and TRBJ2-1; D uncertain. The germline V and J ends were trimmed by 4 bases and 7 bases, with 12 bases remaining between them. Germline assignment: CDR1 SGHRS and CDR2 YFSETQ. This CDR3 is built from 13 residues. CDR3 amino acids: CASSLLRDNEQFF. The CDR3 bases are TGCGCCAGCAGCCTTTTAAGGGATAATGAGCAGTTCTTC.

The rearrangement joins TRBV29-1 to TRBJ2-7; a weak D match, TRBD1 (6 bases). This CDR3 has 14 amino acids. The V and J ends lost 3 bases and 6 bases respectively, with 18 bases between them. Per the germline V gene, CDR1 is SQVTM and CDR2 is ANQGSEA. The CDR3: CSVDGDKSPVEQYF. CDR3 DNA: TGCAGCGTTGACGGGGACAAATCACCAGTCGAGCAGTACTTC.

The chain carries TRBV6-5 and TRBJ2-2, with TRBD1 matching 8 bases. CDR1 and CDR2 from the germline V gene are MNHEY and SVGAGI. Germline trimming cut 2 bases from V and 7 bases from J; bases unmatched to any gene: 9. There are 16 residues in the CDR3. The CDR3 loop is CASSYEARGHFGELFF. In DNA form, the CDR3 reads TGTGCCAGCAGTTACGAGGCCAGGGGGCATTTCGGGGAGCTGTTTTTT.

CDR3 bases: TGTGCCAGCACCCACCCGGCAAACTCCTACGAGCAGTACTTC. Translating gives CASTHPANSYEQYF. This rearrangement joins TRBV7-9 to TRBJ2-7; no clear D gene. Per germline, CDR1 SEHNR and CDR2 FQNEAQ (reference sequence). The ends were cut back, 7 bases at V and 0 bases at J, with 13 bases in the middle. The CDR3 totals 14 residues.

The chain uses TRBV11-3 and TRBJ2-1; D tentatively reads TRBD1 or TRBD2 (5 bases each). This CDR3 is 13 amino acids long. Germline V gene sequence: CDR1 SGHNT, CDR2 YENEEA. V was clipped by 3 bases and J by 8 bases, with 11 bases between them. As DNA, the CDR3 is TGTGCCAGCAGCTTCGGGACGTTGCATGAGCAGTTCTTC. As protein: CASSFGTLHEQFF.

The rearrangement uses TRBV14 and TRBJ2-3; D uncertain. This CDR3 spans 14 amino acids. The germline V gene has CDR1 SGHDN and CDR2 FVKESK. Trimming stripped 1 base from V and 6 bases from J, with 11 bases between. The CDR3: CASSQATPWDTQYF. In DNA, the CDR3 is TGTGCCAGCAGCCAAGCTACGCCTTGGGATACGCAGTATTTT. The complete variable domain, with remaining parts taken from reference TRBV14 and TRBJ2-3, reads EAGVTQFPSHSVIEKGQTVTLRCDPISGHDNLYWYRRVMGKEIKFLLHFVKESKQDESGMPNNRFLAERTGGTYSTLKVQPAELEDSGVYFCASSQATPWDTQYFGPGTRLTVL.

This chain joins TRBV9 and TRBJ2-5; TRBD1 aligns across 7 bases. The V gene's germline CDR1 is SGDLS and CDR2 YYNGEE. The CDR3 is 14 amino acids. Trimming cost V 4 bases and J 1 base; bases outside gene matches: 4. This CDR3 reads CASSTTGAQETQYF. CDR3 coding DNA: TGTGCCAGCAGCACCACAGGGGCCCAAGAGACCCAGTACTTC.

The table lists this clone with a few counts. CDR3: CASSRLLTGELFF. Written as DNA, the CDR3 is TGTGCCAGCAGCCGTCTGCTGACCGGGGAGCTGTTTTTT. The chain uses TRBV14 and TRBJ2-2; D not resolved. Trimming took 4 bases from V and 5 from J, leaving 8 bases between them. This CDR3 comprises 13 residues. Germline values: CDR1 SGHDN, CDR2 FVKESK.

This clone was recorded a few times. V and J are TRBV9 and TRBJ2-3; D not resolved. V lost 5 bases to trimming and J lost 3 bases, with 13 bases between them. The CDR3 has 14 residues. CDR1 is SGDLS, CDR2 YYNGEE, per germline. The CDR3 region is CASRPGPGTDTQYF. CDR3 DNA sequence: TGTGCCAGCAGGCCCGGACCAGGAACAGATACGCAGTATTTT.

This chain joins TRBV4-1 and TRBJ1-1; D uncertain. This CDR3 is built from 15 residues. Germline CDR1 MGHRA, CDR2 YSYEKL. Trimming cost V 3 bases and J 3 bases, with 14 bases left between them. DNA of the CDR3: TGCGCCAGCAGCCAGGGTGACTCTGGGGACACTGAAGCTTTCTTT. Protein sequence: CASSQGDSGDTEAFF.

This clone was seen only a few times. The chain joins TRBV4-1 to TRBJ2-1; a possible D gene is TRBD2 (6 bases). This CDR3 contains 16 residues. Germline V gene lookup returns CDR1 MGHRA and CDR2 YSYEKL. V was trimmed by 0 bases and J by 3 bases, leaving 12 bases between them. This CDR3 is CASSQEDAAGYNEQFF. The CDR3 nucleotides are TGCGCCAGCAGCCAAGAAGATGCAGCGGGCTACAATGAGCAGTTCTTC.

The genes are TRBV11-2 and TRBJ2-1; 12 bases match TRBD2. V lost 0 bases to trimming and J lost 7 bases; unmatched junction nucleotides: 4. Germline V CDR1 and CDR2: SGHAT, FQNNGV. This CDR3 is built from 16 residues. The CDR3 region is CASSLDASGRENEQFF. The CDR3 DNA reads TGTGCCAGCAGCTTAGATGCTAGCGGGAGGGAGAATGAGCAGTTCTTC.

This clone was seen more than once but under ten times. V and J are TRBV28 and TRBJ1-2; TRBD1 might be the D (6 bases). Per germline, CDR1 MDHEN and CDR2 SYDVKM. Trimming took 7 bases from V and 3 from J, leaving 18 bases between them. The CDR3 contains 15 residues. CDR3: CASTLVGGAYYGYTF. CDR3 nucleotides: TGTGCCAGCACCCTTGTGGGGGGCGCTTACTATGGCTACACCTTC.